This TCR beta chain was profiled in a study of T cell changes during pregnancy in multiple sclerosis. Trimming shortened V by 5 bases and J by 0 bases, and 5 bases separated the two germline ends. The CDR3 totals 13 residues. Germline CDR1 reads MNHEY; CDR2 reads SMNVEV (reference sequence). The sample holds a few counts of this clone. This table comes from immunoSEQ multiplex PCR, and its TCRdb copy is limited to in-frame clones, with some not included. In the table there are fewer than 110,000 clones, 91% of which are singletons. The source of this sequence is a female donor with multiple sclerosis, enrolled in a pregnancy study. The sequenced sample was peripheral blood, obtained in the second trimester of pregnancy. V gene TRBV27 combines with J gene TRBJ1-5; no clear D gene. In nucleotides, the CDR3 is TGTGCCAGCAGTGAGTATAGCAATCAGCCCCAGCATTTT. Translated, it gives CASSEYSNQPQHF.